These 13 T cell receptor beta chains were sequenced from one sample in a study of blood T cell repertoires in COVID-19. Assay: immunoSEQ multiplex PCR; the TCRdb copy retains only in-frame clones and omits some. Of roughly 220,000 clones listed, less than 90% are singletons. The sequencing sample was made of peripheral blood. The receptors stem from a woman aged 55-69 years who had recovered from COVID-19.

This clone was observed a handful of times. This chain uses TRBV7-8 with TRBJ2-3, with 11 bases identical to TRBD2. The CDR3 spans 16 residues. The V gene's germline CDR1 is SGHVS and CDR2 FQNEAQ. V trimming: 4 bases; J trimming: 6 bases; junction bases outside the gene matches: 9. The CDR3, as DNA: TGTGCCAGCAGCTCCCCTAGCGGGGGGCTTCTGGATACGCAGTATTTT. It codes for CASSSPSGGLLDTQYF.

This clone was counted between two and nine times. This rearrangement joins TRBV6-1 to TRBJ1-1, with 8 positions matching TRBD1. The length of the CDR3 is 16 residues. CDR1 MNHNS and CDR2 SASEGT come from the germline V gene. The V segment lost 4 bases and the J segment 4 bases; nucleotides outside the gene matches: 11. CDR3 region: CASSAWRDRSRTEAFF. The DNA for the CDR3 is TGTGCCAGCAGTGCATGGAGGGACAGGAGTCGCACTGAAGCTTTCTTT.

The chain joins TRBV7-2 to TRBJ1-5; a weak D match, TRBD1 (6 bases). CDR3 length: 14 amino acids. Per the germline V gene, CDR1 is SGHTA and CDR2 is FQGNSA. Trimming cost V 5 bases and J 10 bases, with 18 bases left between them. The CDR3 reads CASSPPGQVSPQHF. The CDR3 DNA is TGTGCCAGCAGCCCTCCGGGACAAGTCAGCCCCCAGCATTTT.

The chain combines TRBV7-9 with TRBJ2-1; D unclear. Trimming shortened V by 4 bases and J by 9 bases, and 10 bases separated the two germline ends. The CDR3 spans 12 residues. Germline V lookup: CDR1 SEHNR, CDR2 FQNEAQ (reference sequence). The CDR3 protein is CASSSPTVEQFF. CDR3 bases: TGTGCCAGCAGCTCGCCCACGGTTGAGCAGTTCTTC.

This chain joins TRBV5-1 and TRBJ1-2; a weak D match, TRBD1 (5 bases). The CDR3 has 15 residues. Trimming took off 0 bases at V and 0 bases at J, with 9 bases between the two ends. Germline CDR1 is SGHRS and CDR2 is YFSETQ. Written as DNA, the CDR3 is TGCGCCAGCAGCTTGGGACAGCTAGCTAACTATGGCTACACCTTC. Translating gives CASSLGQLANYGYTF.

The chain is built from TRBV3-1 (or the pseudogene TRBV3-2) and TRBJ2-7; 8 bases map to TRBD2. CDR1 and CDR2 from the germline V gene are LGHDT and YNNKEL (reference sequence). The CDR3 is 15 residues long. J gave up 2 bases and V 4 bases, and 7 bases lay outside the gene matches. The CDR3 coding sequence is TGTGCCAGCAGCCCTGCTCGGGGGGGAACCTACGAGCAGTACTTC. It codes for CASSPARGGTYEQYF.

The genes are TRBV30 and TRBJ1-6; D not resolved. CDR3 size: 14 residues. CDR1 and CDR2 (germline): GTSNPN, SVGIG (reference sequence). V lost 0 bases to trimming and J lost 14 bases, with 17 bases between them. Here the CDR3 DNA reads TGTGCCTGGAGTGTACGAACCCCGGGTCAGTCCCTCCACTTT. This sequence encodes CAWSVRTPGQSLHF.

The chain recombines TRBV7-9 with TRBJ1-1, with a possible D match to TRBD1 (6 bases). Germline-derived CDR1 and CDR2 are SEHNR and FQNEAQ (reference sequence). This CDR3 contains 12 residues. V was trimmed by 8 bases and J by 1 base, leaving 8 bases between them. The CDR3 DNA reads TGTGCCAGCGCGGACAGGAACACTGAAGCTTTCTTT. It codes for CASADRNTEAFF.

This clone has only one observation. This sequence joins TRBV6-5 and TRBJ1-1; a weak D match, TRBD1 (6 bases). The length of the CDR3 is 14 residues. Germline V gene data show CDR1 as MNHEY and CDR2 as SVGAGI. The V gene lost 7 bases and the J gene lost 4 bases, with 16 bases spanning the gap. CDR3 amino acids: CASISRGAGTEAFF. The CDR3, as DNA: TGTGCCAGCATCTCCCGGGGGGCGGGCACTGAAGCTTTCTTT.

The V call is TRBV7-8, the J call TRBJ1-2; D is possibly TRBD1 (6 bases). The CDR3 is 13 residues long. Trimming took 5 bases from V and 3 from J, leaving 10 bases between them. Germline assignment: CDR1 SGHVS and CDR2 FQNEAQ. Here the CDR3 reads CASSPSGDYGYTF. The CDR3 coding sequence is TGTGCCAGCAGCCCATCAGGGGACTATGGCTACACCTTC.

The CDR3 protein is CASSRGLAGDTGELFF. CDR3 DNA: TGTGCCAGCAGCCGTGGACTAGCGGGGGACACCGGGGAGCTGTTTTTT. V usage is TRBV11-2 and J usage is TRBJ2-2; TRBD2 matches 13 bases. Trimming removed 5 bases from V and 3 bases from J; junction bases left unmatched: 3. The length of the CDR3 is 16 residues. Germline V gene sequence: CDR1 SGHAT, CDR2 FQNNGV.

The CDR3 region is CASTPGGGQETQYF. CDR3 DNA sequence: TGTGCCAGCACCCCAGGGGGCGGTCAAGAGACCCAGTACTTC. J is TRBJ2-5 and V is TRBV11-1; 8 bases match TRBD1. This CDR3 is built from 14 residues. The germline V gene has CDR1 SGHAT and CDR2 FQDESV (reference sequence). The V segment lost 7 bases and the J segment 2 bases; nucleotides outside the gene matches: 6.

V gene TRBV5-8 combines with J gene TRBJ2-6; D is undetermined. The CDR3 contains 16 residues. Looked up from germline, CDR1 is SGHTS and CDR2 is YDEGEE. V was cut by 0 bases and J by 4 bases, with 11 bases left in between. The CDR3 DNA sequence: TGTGCCAGCAGCTTGGGCTCTGAGTGGGGGGCCAACGTCCTGACTTTC. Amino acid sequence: CASSLGSEWGANVLTF.